This T cell receptor (beta chain) emerged from a study of T-cell reconstitution after alpha-beta-depleted transplantation in children. V lost 8 bases and J lost 0, with 9 bases in between. The CDR3 spans 13 residues. The germline V gene has CDR1 LNHNV and CDR2 YYDKDF (reference sequence). Library preparation (for TCRbeta) was performed with unique molecular identifiers. TCRdb processed the PCR reads anew with MiXCR; each CDR3 protein has one entry. The sample records more than 300,000 distinct CDR3 sequences, around 15% being singletons. The receptor comes from a male patient under 10 years old who had a stem cell transplant for acute lymphoblastic leukemia, so the T cells may come from the graft donor. The material sequenced was PBMCs, mostly from graft donor cells, taken 360 days after TCRalphabeta/CD19-depleted stem cell transplant. The rearrangement uses TRBV15 and TRBJ2-3; D not certain. The CDR3 here is CATHSESTDTQYF. The CDR3 DNA reads TGTGCCACCCATTCCGAAAGCACAGATACGCAGTATTTT.